This TCR beta chain was identified during a study of blood T cell repertoires in COVID-19. Turning to the study itself: Collection of acute and convalescent COVID-19 samples took place in the United States, Italy and Spain.

Authors' methods: The authors estimated nucleated cell counts from reference gene primer amplification. The data were produced by immunoSEQ multiplex PCR, yet TCRdb's version contains in-frame clones alone and is incomplete. V and J calls plus clone size are reproduced from that table; the DNA served to infer D and trimming. The sample contains approximately 280,000 clones, around nine tenths of which appear only once. The CDR3 totals 9 residues. Trimming removed 3 bases at V and 14 bases at J, with 6 bases between. This sequence originates from a man aged 35-49 years with acute or convalescent COVID-19. The chain combines TRBV5-3 with TRBJ2-1; D is unresolved. TRBV5-3 is flagged as an ORF with uncertain function. The sequencing input was peripheral blood. CDR3 in DNA: TGTGCCAGAAGCTCCCCGGAGTTCTTC. Its translation: CARSSPEFF.